These 28 T cell receptor beta chains share one sample of origin, sequenced in a study of CD8 T cells in Susac syndrome. An input of roughly 0.5 to 1 ug of RNA was subjected to reverse transcription using random hexamers. Via MiXCR, TCRdb re-called the immunoSEQ multiplex PCR reads, giving one row per CDR3 protein. Found here are about 190,000 distinct CDR3 sequences, roughly 94% of them singletons; the top ten hold about 0.15%. Specimen: CD8+ T cells from PBMCs. These receptors all come from a human donor with Susac syndrome.

This clonotype was counted only a few times. J is TRBJ1-2 and V is TRBV7-2, with TRBD1 as a possible D gene (6 bases). Trimming removed 5 bases from V and 1 base from J, with 8 bases in between. CDR1 is SGHTA, CDR2 FQGNSA, per germline. The CDR3 has 13 residues. The CDR3 sequence: CASSPDSNYGYTF. DNA of the CDR3: TGTGCCAGCAGCCCGGACAGTAACTATGGCTACACCTTC.

The chain employs TRBV6-4 and TRBJ2-1, with D possibly TRBD1 on 6 matching bases. In germline, CDR1 is MRHNA, CDR2 SNTAGT. The V gene lost 3 bases and the J gene lost 2 bases, with 14 bases spanning the gap. CDR3 length equals 16 residues. The CDR3 spells CASSEAPGHPYNEQFF. The CDR3 coding sequence is TGTGCCAGCAGTGAGGCGCCGGGACATCCCTACAATGAGCAGTTCTTC.

The V call is TRBV14, the J call TRBJ2-7, with a tentative D call TRBD1 (6 bases). CDR1 and CDR2 from the germline V gene are SGHDN and FVKESK. The CDR3 extends over 14 amino acids. V lost 5 bases to trimming and J lost 3 bases, with 14 bases between them. As DNA, the CDR3 is TGTGCCAGCAGCGACCTTAACAGGGACTACGAGCAGTACTTC. This translates into CASSDLNRDYEQYF. The full variable domain, rest sourced from reference TRBV14 and TRBJ2-7, is EAGVTQFPSHSVIEKGQTVTLRCDPISGHDNLYWYRRVMGKEIKFLLHFVKESKQDESGMPNNRFLAERTGGTYSTLKVQPAELEDSGVYFCASSDLNRDYEQYFGPGTRLTVT.

The chain recombines TRBV4-1 with TRBJ1-1; D uncertain. V was clipped by 0 bases and J by 6 bases, with 11 bases between them. The length of the CDR3 is 14 residues. CDR1 and CDR2 from the germline V gene are MGHRA and YSYEKL. The CDR3 DNA is TGCGCCAGCAGCCAAGAAGGTGGGGAGTCTGAAGCTTTCTTT. Protein sequence: CASSQEGGESEAFF.

This chain connects TRBV2 to TRBJ2-5; D is unresolved. Germline V gene lookup returns CDR1 SNHLY and CDR2 FYNNEI. Trimming took off 7 bases at V and 1 base at J, with 7 bases between the two ends. The CDR3 runs 12 residues. CDR3 residues: CASTHTQETQYF. CDR3 DNA sequence: TGTGCCAGCACCCATACCCAAGAGACCCAGTACTTC.

The chain couples TRBV5-6 to TRBJ2-5, with TRBD2 matching over 9 bases. Losses at the gene ends were 0 bases for V and 8 bases for J; bases not matched to a gene: 5. CDR3 length: 14 residues. The germline V gene has CDR1 SGHDT and CDR2 YYEEEE. The CDR3 reads CASSLALAGPTQYF. The DNA for the CDR3 is TGTGCCAGCAGCTTGGCTCTAGCGGGACCCACCCAGTACTTC.

The rearrangement links TRBV4-1 to TRBJ2-7; 9 bases line up with TRBD1. The CDR3 covers 17 residues. The germline V gene encodes CDR1 MGHRA and CDR2 YSYEKL. With V trimmed by 1 base and J by 4 bases, 11 bases remained unmatched. The CDR3 DNA follows: TGCGCCAGCAGCCAAGTCTTCAGGGACAGGGTCAAGTACGAGCAGTACTTC. Its translation: CASSQVFRDRVKYEQYF.

This rearrangement joins TRBV5-1 to TRBJ1-4, with TRBD1 matching over 7 bases. The V gene end was trimmed by 0 bases and the J gene end by 7 bases; junction bases not matched to a gene: 6. There are 15 residues in the CDR3. CDR1 SGHRS and CDR2 YFSETQ come from the germline V gene. CDR3 DNA sequence: TGCGCCAGCAGCTTGGCCAGACAGGGAGGTGAAAAACTGTTTTTT. The encoded protein is CASSLARQGGEKLFF.

V is TRBV27 and J is TRBJ2-1; TRBD2 agrees at 9 bases. Germline V gene lookup returns CDR1 MNHEY and CDR2 SMNVEV (reference sequence). With 3 bases clipped from V and 4 bases from J, the junction kept 10 bases outside the gene matches. CDR3 length: 17 amino acids. The CDR3 protein is CASSFVSGGWNYNEQFF. DNA for the CDR3: TGTGCCAGCAGTTTTGTTAGCGGGGGTTGGAATTACAATGAGCAGTTCTTC.

V usage is TRBV19 and J usage is TRBJ2-5, with 7 bases lining up with TRBD1. This CDR3 contains 13 residues. The V and J ends lost 4 bases and 3 bases, in that order; junction bases with no gene match: 2. In germline, CDR1 is LNHDA, CDR2 SQIVND (reference sequence). The CDR3 bases are TGTGCCAGTAGTACAACAGGGGAAGAGACCCAGTACTTC. Translated: CASSTTGEETQYF.

The V gene is TRBV4-1, the J gene TRBJ1-4, with TRBD1 matching 8 bases. Per germline, CDR1 MGHRA and CDR2 YSYEKL. The CDR3 runs 15 residues. V shed 3 bases and J 4 bases; nucleotides not matched to a gene: 4. The CDR3 coding sequence is TGCGCCAGCAGCCAGCAAGGACAGGGTAATGAAAAACTGTTTTTT. It codes for CASSQQGQGNEKLFF.

The chain uses TRBV29-1 and TRBJ2-5; 9 bases agree with TRBD1. The junction had 7 bases not matched to a gene; V was cut back by 4 bases and J by 4 bases. This CDR3 has 14 amino acids. CDR1 SQVTM and CDR2 ANQGSEA come from the germline V gene. The CDR3 loop is CSVGGTGSGETQYF. Written as DNA, the CDR3 is TGCAGCGTTGGTGGGACAGGGAGTGGAGAGACCCAGTACTTC.

The chain combines TRBV9 with TRBJ2-1; the match to TRBD2 covers 11 bases. After removal of 0 bases from V and 6 bases from J, the junction contained 2 bases not matched to a gene. The CDR3 has 15 amino acids. From germline, CDR1 is SGDLS and CDR2 YYNGEE. The DNA of the CDR3 is TGTGCCAGCAGCGTAGTAGCGGGGGGGTCCAATGAGCAGTTCTTC. Translated, it gives CASSVVAGGSNEQFF.

The V gene is TRBV4-1, the J gene TRBJ1-5, with D uncertain. The ends were cut back, 0 bases at V and 1 base at J, with 10 bases in the middle. The CDR3 totals 16 residues. Germline V lookup: CDR1 MGHRA, CDR2 YSYEKL. Here the CDR3 reads CASSQERLLSNQPQHF. The CDR3 nucleotides are TGCGCCAGCAGCCAAGAACGTCTCCTCAGCAATCAGCCCCAGCATTTT.

The CDR3 DNA is TGTGCCAGCTCAACCGGACAGGGGGGGTCGGAGACCCAGTACTTC. Translating gives CASSTGQGGSETQYF. The chain links TRBV18 to TRBJ2-5; 10 positions match TRBD1. V lost 5 bases and J lost 5; bases outside the gene matches: 8. This CDR3 has 15 residues. Germline CDR1 and CDR2: KGHSH and LQKENI.

This clonotype occurred a few times. The rearrangement uses TRBV9 and TRBJ2-3, with 10 bases matching TRBD2. J was trimmed by 3 bases and V by 3 bases; bases with no gene match: 4. The CDR3 has 15 amino acids. The germline CDR1 and CDR2 sequences are SGDLS and YYNGEE. CDR3 nucleotides: TGTGCCAGCAGCGAACTAGCGGGGTCGACAGATACGCAGTATTTT. Translation gives CASSELAGSTDTQYF.

The V gene is TRBV3-1, the J gene TRBJ1-1; tentative D call: TRBD1 (5 bases). Germline-derived CDR1 and CDR2 are LGHDT and YNNKEL (reference sequence). This CDR3 region has 13 residues. Trimming removed 3 bases at V and 3 bases at J, with 8 bases between. The CDR3 sequence is CASSQGPDTEAFF. CDR3 DNA: TGTGCCAGCAGCCAGGGGCCGGACACTGAAGCTTTCTTT.

This clonotype came up once. V gene TRBV3-1 combines with J gene TRBJ1-6; the match to TRBD1 covers 7 bases. There are 15 residues in the CDR3. The germline gives CDR1 LGHDT, CDR2 YNNKEL (reference sequence). V was clipped by 0 bases and J by 7 bases; unmatched bases: 3. The CDR3 sequence is CASSQDEGANSPLHF. CDR3 nucleotide sequence: TGTGCCAGCAGCCAAGACGAGGGGGCGAATTCACCCCTCCACTTT. The variable domain in full, completed from reference TRBV3-1 and TRBJ1-6, reads DTAVSQTPKYLVTQMGNDKSIKCEQNLGHDTMYWYKQDSKKFLKIMFSYNNKELIINETVPNRFSPKSPDKAHLNLHINSLELGDSAVYFCASSQDEGANSPLHFGNGTRLTVT.

This clonotype was found a few times. The genes are TRBV27 and TRBJ2-1; D gene uncertain. There are 13 residues in the CDR3. The V gene lost 10 bases and the J gene lost 5 bases, with 15 bases spanning the gap. Germline-derived CDR1 and CDR2 are MNHEY and SMNVEV (reference sequence). CDR3 sequence reads: CATRPVYNNEQFF. The DNA of the CDR3 is TGTGCCACACGTCCCGTCTACAACAATGAGCAGTTCTTC.

The chain has TRBV19 and TRBJ1-1, with D tentatively TRBD1 (5 bases). Germline V CDR1 and CDR2: LNHDA, SQIVND (reference sequence). Trimming took off 9 bases at V and 8 bases at J, with 19 bases between the two ends. This CDR3 region has 13 residues. The chain's CDR3 is CASRVRQDYEAFF. The DNA for the CDR3 is TGTGCCAGCAGGGTCCGCCAGGACTACGAAGCTTTCTTT.

The V and J genes are TRBV7-2 and TRBJ2-2; tentatively, D is TRBD2 (6 bases). From germline, CDR1 is SGHTA and CDR2 FQGNSA. The CDR3 is made up of 12 amino acids. Trimming left V 8 bases short and J 6 bases short, with 10 bases between. The CDR3 here is CASGTRSGELFF. For the CDR3, the DNA is TGTGCCAGCGGGACTCGATCCGGGGAGCTGTTTTTT.

The chain is built from TRBV7-8 and TRBJ2-1; 7 nucleotides agree with TRBD2. Looked up from germline, CDR1 is SGHVS and CDR2 is FQNEAQ. CDR3 length equals 16 residues. V shed 0 bases, J shed 5 bases, and the junction held 7 bases outside the gene matches. The CDR3 reads CASSLAAGGRNNEQFF. The CDR3 bases are TGTGCCAGCAGCTTAGCCGCTGGCGGGAGAAACAATGAGCAGTTCTTC.

This clonotype is a singleton in its sample. This rearrangement joins TRBV7-9 to TRBJ2-1; D remains ambiguous. The V end lost 9 bases, the J end lost 1 base, and 4 bases lay between the germline ends. The CDR3 is 11 amino acids. Germline assignment: CDR1 SEHNR and CDR2 FQNEAQ (reference sequence). The CDR3 DNA reads as TGTGCCAGTGAGTCCTACAATGAGCAGTTCTTC. It specifies CASESYNEQFF.

Here the CDR3 reads CASSSIRDREETQYF. The CDR3 DNA reads as TGTGCCAGCAGCTCAATCCGGGACAGGGAAGAGACCCAGTACTTC. V is TRBV11-2 and J is TRBJ2-5; 9 bases fit TRBD1. Germline V lookup: CDR1 SGHAT, CDR2 FQNNGV. The CDR3 has 15 amino acids. With 4 bases clipped from V and 3 bases from J, the junction kept 6 bases outside the gene matches.

V and J are TRBV29-1 and TRBJ1-1; 9 bases map to TRBD1. Germline V gene data show CDR1 as SQVTM and CDR2 as ANQGSEA. The CDR3 runs to 13 residues. The trim removed 7 bases at V and 9 bases at J, leaving 12 bases unmatched. In DNA, the CDR3 is TGCAGCGGGGATTCCGGGACAGGGAGGCAAGCTTTCTTT. This gives the protein CSGDSGTGRQAFF.

CDR3 residues: CASSKGQGPYEQYF. The CDR3 bases are TGTGCCAGCAGCAAGGGACAGGGTCCCTACGAGCAGTACTTC. The J gene is TRBJ2-7, the V gene TRBV12-3 or TRBV12-4; 9 bases match TRBD1. The CDR3 runs to 14 residues. J gave up 2 bases and V 6 bases, and 5 bases lay outside the gene matches.

The chain couples TRBV27 to TRBJ2-1, with 9 bases fitting TRBD1. V was clipped by 6 bases and J by 6 bases; unmatched bases: 6. The CDR3 length is 14 residues. Germline CDR1 reads MNHEY; CDR2 reads SMNVEV (reference sequence). The CDR3 nucleotides read TGTGCCAGCAGCCCCGGGACAGGGTTCAATGAGCAGTTCTTC. Translating it yields CASSPGTGFNEQFF.

The J gene is TRBJ2-1, the V gene TRBV20-1; perhaps D is TRBD1 or TRBD2 (5 bases each). V lost 6 bases, J lost 7 bases, and 19 bases lay in between. Germline CDR1 DFQATT, CDR2 SNEGSKA (reference sequence). This CDR3 spans 14 amino acids. For the CDR3, the DNA is TGCAGTGCGTACCGGGACGGAGTCACGAATGAGCAGTTCTTC. Translating gives CSAYRDGVTNEQFF.